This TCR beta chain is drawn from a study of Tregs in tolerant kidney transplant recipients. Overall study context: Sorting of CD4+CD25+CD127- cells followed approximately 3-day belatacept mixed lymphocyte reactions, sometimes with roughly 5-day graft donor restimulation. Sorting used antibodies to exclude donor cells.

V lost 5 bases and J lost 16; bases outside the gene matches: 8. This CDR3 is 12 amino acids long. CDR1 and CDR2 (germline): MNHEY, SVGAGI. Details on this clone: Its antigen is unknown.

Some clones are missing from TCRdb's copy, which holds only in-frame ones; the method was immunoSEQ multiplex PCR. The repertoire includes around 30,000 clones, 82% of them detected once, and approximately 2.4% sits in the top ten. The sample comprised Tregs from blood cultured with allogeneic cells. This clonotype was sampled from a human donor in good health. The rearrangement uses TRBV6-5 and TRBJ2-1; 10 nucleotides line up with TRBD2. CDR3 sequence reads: CASSVLAGDPFF. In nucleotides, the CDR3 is TGTGCCAGCAGTGTCCTAGCGGGGGACCCTTTCTTC.